This T cell receptor (beta chain) was sequenced during a study of blood T cell repertoires in COVID-19. Produced via immunoSEQ multiplex PCR; TCRdb's table is partial and in-frame only. The repertoire has roughly 260,000 clones, 80% to 90% of them found once; the top ten carry less than 2.5%. CDR3 length: 12 amino acids. CDR1 MDHEN and CDR2 SYDVKM come from the germline V gene. V dropped 11 bases and J dropped 0 bases, with 10 bases sitting between them. The chain combines TRBV28 with TRBJ1-1, with D possibly matching TRBD1 (5 bases). The sequence was collected from a woman aged 45-60 years who had recovered from COVID-19. The sample comprised PBMCs or T cells enriched from blood (not recorded which). This CDR3 is CAGGHLNTEAFF. The CDR3 nucleotides are TGTGCCGGTGGACACTTGAACACTGAAGCTTTCTTT.